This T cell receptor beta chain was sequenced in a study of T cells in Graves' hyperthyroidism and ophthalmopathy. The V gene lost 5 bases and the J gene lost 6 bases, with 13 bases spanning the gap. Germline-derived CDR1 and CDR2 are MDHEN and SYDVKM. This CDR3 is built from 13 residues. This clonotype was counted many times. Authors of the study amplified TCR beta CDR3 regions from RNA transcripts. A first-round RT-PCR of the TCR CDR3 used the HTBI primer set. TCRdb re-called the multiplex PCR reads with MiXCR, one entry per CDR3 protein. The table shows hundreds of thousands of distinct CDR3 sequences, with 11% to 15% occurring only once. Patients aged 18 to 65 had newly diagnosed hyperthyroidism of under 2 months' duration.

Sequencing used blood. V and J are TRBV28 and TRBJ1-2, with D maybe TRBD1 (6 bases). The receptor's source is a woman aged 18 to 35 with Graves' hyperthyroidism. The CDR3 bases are TGTGCCAGCAGTGGGGGGGCGCACAATGGCTACACCTTC. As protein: CASSGGAHNGYTF.